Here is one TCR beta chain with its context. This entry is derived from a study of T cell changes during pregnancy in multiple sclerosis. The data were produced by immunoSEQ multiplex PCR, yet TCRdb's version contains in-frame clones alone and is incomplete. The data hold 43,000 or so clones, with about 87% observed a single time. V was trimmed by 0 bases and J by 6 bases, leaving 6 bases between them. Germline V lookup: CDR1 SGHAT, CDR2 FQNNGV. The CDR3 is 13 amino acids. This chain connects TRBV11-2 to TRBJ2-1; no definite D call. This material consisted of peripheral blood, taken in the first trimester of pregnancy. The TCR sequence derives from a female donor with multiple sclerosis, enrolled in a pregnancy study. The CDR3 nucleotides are TGTGCCAGCAGCTTAGAAGAACTCAATGAGCAGTTCTTC. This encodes CASSLEELNEQFF.